These T cell receptor beta chains were read from a single sample in a study of regulatory T cells in long-lasting Graves disease. TCRdb used MiXCR to reprocess the multiplex PCR reads, holding one entry per CDR3 protein. The sample consists of under 500,000 distinct CDR3 sequences, less than 25% of them appearing once. The sample in question was peripheral blood mononuclear cells (PBMCs), obtained when the disease was refractory, from a patient treated with antithyroid drugs. These receptors were obtained from a female donor with Graves disease. Each CDR3 is given without its conserved first and last residue.

v_gene: TRBV25-1
j_gene: TRBJ2-7
len: 11
CDR3aa: ASSGSRPGEQY

v_gene: TRBV19
j_gene: TRBJ1-5
len: 17
CDR3aa: ASSKGRLEDRWNSQPQH

v_gene: TRBV7-2
j_gene: TRBJ1-2
len: 12
CDR3aa: ASSRGTVRGGYT

v_gene: TRBV10-3
j_gene: TRBJ1-2
len: 12
CDR3aa: AISEVGLSYGYT

v_gene: TRBV7-2
j_gene: TRBJ1-1
len: 13
CDR3aa: ASSLVVGLGTEAF

v_gene: TRBV2
j_gene: TRBJ2-7
len: 13
CDR3aa: ASSRDGQGLGEQY

v_gene: TRBV20-1
j_gene: TRBJ1-2
len: 10
CDR3aa: SAPRTPSTYT

v_gene: TRBV29-1
j_gene: TRBJ2-5
len: 12
CDR3aa: SVGRLVSQETQY

v_gene: TRBV19
j_gene: TRBJ2-5
len: 11
CDR3aa: ASRRRGQETQY

v_gene: TRBV28
j_gene: TRBJ2-5
len: 16
CDR3aa: ASNASGKGLAIWETQY

v_gene: TRBV6-1
j_gene: TRBJ1-1
len: 13
CDR3aa: ASSQGETMNTEAF

v_gene: TRBV20-1
j_gene: TRBJ2-7
len: 9
CDR3aa: SAGLADEQY

v_gene: TRBV7-9
j_gene: TRBJ1-1
len: 13
CDR3aa: ASSPGTVWGTEAF

v_gene: TRBV24-1
j_gene: TRBJ1-2
len: 14
CDR3aa: ATSDTGQGARGRYT

v_gene: TRBV6-2/TRBV6-3
j_gene: TRBJ2-1
len: 13
CDR3aa: ASSYGGRYYNEQF

v_gene: TRBV29-1
j_gene: TRBJ1-1
len: 13
CDR3aa: SVENAISRGRKAF

v_gene: TRBV19
j_gene: TRBJ1-6
len: 11
CDR3aa: ATRTGDNSPLH

v_gene: TRBV2
j_gene: TRBJ2-1
len: 15
CDR3aa: ASSENEAGETYNEQF

v_gene: TRBV6-2/TRBV6-3
j_gene: TRBJ2-7
len: 11
CDR3aa: ASTASGLYEQY

v_gene: TRBV11-2
j_gene: TRBJ2-7
len: 13
CDR3aa: ASSSRLADSYEQY

v_gene: TRBV7-2
j_gene: TRBJ2-7
len: 12
CDR3aa: ASSLAIGSYEQY

v_gene: TRBV6-2/TRBV6-3
j_gene: TRBJ1-5
len: 14
CDR3aa: ASRVATGGKGQPQH

v_gene: TRBV5-1
j_gene: TRBJ1-4
len: 12
CDR3aa: ASRPGQAYEKLF

v_gene: TRBV7-2
j_gene: TRBJ2-7
len: 15
CDR3aa: ASSSLAQAGAAYEQY

v_gene: TRBV3-1
j_gene: TRBJ2-1
len: 11
CDR3aa: ASSPRLLSEQF

v_gene: TRBV7-2
j_gene: TRBJ2-1
len: 14
CDR3aa: ASSARLLSSYNEQF

v_gene: TRBV29-1
j_gene: TRBJ2-7
len: 9
CDR3aa: SVRRGLEQY

v_gene: TRBV11-2
j_gene: TRBJ2-7
len: 12
CDR3aa: ASSLGPLGTGGY

v_gene: TRBV20-1
j_gene: TRBJ2-4
len: 14
CDR3aa: SARDSLSGQKNIQY

v_gene: TRBV7-2
j_gene: TRBJ1-3
len: 15
CDR3aa: ASSLSPGTSLGNTIY

v_gene: TRBV5-1
j_gene: TRBJ1-2
len: 14
CDR3aa: ASSRNLRGPIYGYT

v_gene: TRBV29-1
j_gene: TRBJ2-7
len: 11
CDR3aa: SIRVGRGYEQY

v_gene: TRBV27
j_gene: TRBJ2-7
len: 12
CDR3aa: ASKGTGRTYEQY

v_gene: TRBV11-2
j_gene: TRBJ2-6
len: 16
CDR3aa: ASSSGTGASSGANVLT

v_gene: TRBV10-3
j_gene: TRBJ1-1
len: 10
CDR3aa: AISAGSTEAF

v_gene: TRBV28
j_gene: TRBJ2-7
len: 11
CDR3aa: ASSSAGVYKQY

v_gene: TRBV20-1
j_gene: TRBJ2-7
len: 15
CDR3aa: SADNWARGKGPYEQY

v_gene: TRBV6-5
j_gene: TRBJ2-5
len: 13
CDR3aa: ASSYSMNKKETQY

v_gene: TRBV7-9
j_gene: TRBJ2-7
len: 12
CDR3aa: ASSTHDGSYEQY

v_gene: TRBV19
j_gene: TRBJ1-5
len: 14
CDR3aa: ASSRPRGLGHQPQH

v_gene: TRBV12-3/TRBV12-4
j_gene: TRBJ2-1
len: 12
CDR3aa: ASRGLAGYNEQF

v_gene: TRBV5-1
j_gene: TRBJ1-1
len: 14
CDR3aa: ASTHDGSTMNTEAF

v_gene: TRBV6-1
j_gene: TRBJ2-5
len: 15
CDR3aa: ASSYSGLAGSKETQY

v_gene: TRBV28
j_gene: TRBJ2-7
len: 11
CDR3aa: ASAQGAVHEQY

v_gene: TRBV28
j_gene: TRBJ2-3
len: 10
CDR3aa: ASSISTDTQY

v_gene: TRBV12-3/TRBV12-4
j_gene: TRBJ2-7
len: 10
CDR3aa: ASSLDIYEQY

v_gene: TRBV13
j_gene: TRBJ2-5
len: 13
CDR3aa: ASSLGYRGVVAQY

v_gene: TRBV12-3/TRBV12-4
j_gene: TRBJ1-1
len: 10
CDR3aa: ASSRDRTEAF

v_gene: TRBV5-6
j_gene: TRBJ2-7
len: 12
CDR3aa: ASSLGVGAYEQY

v_gene: TRBV6-2/TRBV6-3
j_gene: TRBJ2-7
len: 17
CDR3aa: ASSNPGTSGRSLPYEQY

v_gene: TRBV20-1
j_gene: TRBJ2-2
len: 12
CDR3aa: SAPGTLTSGELF

v_gene: TRBV7-9
j_gene: TRBJ2-7
len: 16
CDR3aa: ASSLASDTWVHYYEQY